This TCR beta chain was obtained from a study of radiotherapy plus CTLA-4 blockade in lung cancer. Clones were read by immunoSEQ multiplex PCR, and TCRdb kept only the in-frame ones, dropping some. Of 62,000 or so clones in the sample, about 80% are singletons; the top ten hold roughly 10%. This clone came up once. The CDR3 loop spans 12 amino acids. Germline CDR1 and CDR2: MNHNS and SASEGT. Trimming cost V 1 base and J 11 bases; bases outside gene matches: 4. The TCR comes from a human donor with non-small cell lung cancer who had a complete response to radiotherapy plus ipilimumab. The chain employs TRBV6-1 and TRBJ1-1; 7 bases map to TRBD1. The sequenced sample was peripheral blood, obtained from a patient treated with radiotherapy plus ipilimumab. The CDR3 DNA follows: TGTGCCAGCAGTGAAGATGCCAGGGGGGCTTTCTTT. The encoded protein is CASSEDARGAFF.